The 12 T cell receptor beta chains listed next were all sequenced from one sample in a study of T-cell reconstitution after alpha-beta-depleted transplantation in children. A library of TCRbeta sequences, prepared with unique molecular identifiers, was generated. MiXCR was run by TCRdb on the PCR reads, yielding one entry per CDR3 protein. Of roughly 120,000 distinct CDR3 sequences listed, 23% are singletons. The material sequenced was PBMCs, mostly from graft donor cells, taken 180 days after TCRalphabeta/CD19-depleted stem cell transplant. Every receptor here comes from a male patient between 2 and 15 years old who had a stem cell transplant for chronic granulomatous disease, so the T cells may come from the graft donor.

This clonotype occurred many times. V usage is TRBV20-1 and J usage is TRBJ1-4, with 9 nucleotides matching TRBD1. The CDR3 length is 15 residues. With V trimmed by 5 bases and J by 3 bases, 7 bases remained unmatched. Germline CDR1 DFQATT, CDR2 SNEGSKA (reference sequence). The CDR3 loop reads CSAPQYRGPNEKLFF. The CDR3, as DNA: TGCAGTGCTCCCCAGTACAGGGGGCCTAATGAAAAACTGTTTTTT.

The chain carries TRBV12-3 or TRBV12-4 and TRBJ2-7; 13 nucleotides match TRBD2. The CDR3 consists of 19 residues. V trimming: 5 bases; J trimming: 2 bases; junction bases outside the gene matches: 15. The CDR3 DNA reads TGTGCCAGCAGTCCTAGTGCGTTGACTAGCGGGGGGTCGACCTACGAGCAGTACTTC. Its translation: CASSPSALTSGGSTYEQYF.

The sample holds many counts of this clonotype. The DNA for the CDR3 is TGCAGTGCTAGTACATATGGCGGGGAGACAGATACGCAGTATTTT. Residues: CSASTYGGETDTQYF. The chain uses TRBV20-1 and TRBJ2-3; possibly TRBD2 for D (6 bases). This CDR3 is 15 amino acids long. V lost 3 bases and J lost 3, with 16 bases in between. Germline CDR1 and CDR2: DFQATT and SNEGSKA (reference sequence).

The chain joins TRBV18 to TRBJ2-1; 10 bases match TRBD1. Losses at the gene ends were 4 bases for V and 4 bases for J; bases not matched to a gene: 7. CDR1 KGHSH and CDR2 LQKENI come from the germline V gene. This CDR3 has 16 amino acids. CDR3 sequence reads: CASSRSRQGAYNEQFF. DNA for the CDR3: TGTGCCAGCTCACGCAGCAGACAGGGGGCTTACAATGAGCAGTTCTTC.

V and J are TRBV12-3 or TRBV12-4 and TRBJ2-1, with 9 nucleotides matching TRBD1. The CDR3 is 15 residues long. Trimming at V came to 0 bases and at J to 7 bases, leaving 4 bases not matched to a gene. CDR3 sequence: CASSLAQGARNEQFF. The CDR3 DNA sequence: TGTGCCAGCAGTTTAGCACAGGGGGCAAGGAATGAGCAGTTCTTC.

This clonotype came up a few times. The gene calls are TRBV10-3 and TRBJ1-2; 8 nucleotides align to TRBD1. The V gene's germline CDR1 is ENHRY and CDR2 SYGVKD. Trimming removed 2 bases from V and 2 bases from J; junction bases left unmatched: 7. There are 16 residues in the CDR3. CDR3 residues: CAISERMGQANYGYTF. The CDR3 nucleotides are TGTGCCATCAGTGAGAGGATGGGACAGGCGAACTATGGCTACACCTTC.

V gene TRBV29-1 combines with J gene TRBJ2-7, with a possible D match to TRBD2 (5 bases). This CDR3 region has 14 residues. The germline gives CDR1 SQVTM, CDR2 ANQGSEA. V lost 7 bases to trimming and J lost 7 bases, with 23 bases between them. The CDR3 loop reads CSAAAGGPTSEQYF. The CDR3 DNA reads TGCAGCGCCGCTGCGGGTGGTCCCACCTCTGAGCAGTACTTC.

The V gene is TRBV11-2, the J gene TRBJ1-6; D ambiguous. This CDR3 spans 12 amino acids. CDR1 SGHAT and CDR2 FQNNGV come from the germline V gene. The V end lost 5 bases, the J end lost 10 bases, and 9 bases lay between the germline ends. The CDR3 protein is CASSLGPSPLHF. The DNA for the CDR3 is TGTGCCAGCAGCCTCGGGCCCTCACCCCTCCACTTT. Together with reference TRBV11-2 and TRBJ1-6, the CDR3 gives the full variable domain: EAGVAQSPRYKIIEKRQSVAFWCNPISGHATLYWYQQILGQGPKLLIQFQNNGVVDDSQLPKDRFSAERLKGVDSTLKIQPAKLEDSAVYLCASSLGPSPLHFGNGTRLTVT.

This chain joins TRBV7-2 and TRBJ2-5, with a tentative D call TRBD2 (5 bases). V was trimmed by 2 bases and J by 5 bases, leaving 18 bases between them. The germline V gene has CDR1 SGHTA and CDR2 FQGNSA. This CDR3 has 16 amino acids. The CDR3 loop is CASSLSEGRGFETQYF. As DNA, the CDR3 is TGTGCCAGCAGCTTATCTGAAGGGAGAGGTTTTGAGACCCAGTACTTC.

The V gene is TRBV12-3 or TRBV12-4, the J gene TRBJ1-1, with 10 bases aligning to TRBD1. V lost 6 bases, J lost 7 bases, and 2 bases stayed unmatched. This CDR3 has 12 amino acids. The CDR3 region is CASSRDRGEAFF. The CDR3 nucleotides read TGTGCCAGCAGCCGGGACAGGGGTGAAGCTTTCTTT.

This clonotype was detected many times. The chain is built from TRBV25-1 and TRBJ2-1; tentatively, D is TRBD1 (6 bases). V was trimmed by 7 bases and J by 9 bases, leaving 16 bases between them. The CDR3 covers 13 residues. CDR1 and CDR2 from the germline V gene are MGHDK and SYGVNS. In nucleotides, the CDR3 is TGTGCCAGCATCAAACCGGGGACATCTGAGCAGTTCTTC. Translated, it gives CASIKPGTSEQFF.

This clonotype has at least ten counts. The CDR3: CASSSPSGQGFSGANVLTF. The CDR3 nucleotides are TGTGCCAGCAGTTCGCCTTCGGGACAGGGTTTCTCTGGGGCCAACGTCCTGACTTTC. The V gene is TRBV12-3 or TRBV12-4, the J gene TRBJ2-6; 9 bases are a match to TRBD1. Trimming removed 4 bases from V and 0 bases from J; junction bases left unmatched: 10. This CDR3 region has 19 residues.